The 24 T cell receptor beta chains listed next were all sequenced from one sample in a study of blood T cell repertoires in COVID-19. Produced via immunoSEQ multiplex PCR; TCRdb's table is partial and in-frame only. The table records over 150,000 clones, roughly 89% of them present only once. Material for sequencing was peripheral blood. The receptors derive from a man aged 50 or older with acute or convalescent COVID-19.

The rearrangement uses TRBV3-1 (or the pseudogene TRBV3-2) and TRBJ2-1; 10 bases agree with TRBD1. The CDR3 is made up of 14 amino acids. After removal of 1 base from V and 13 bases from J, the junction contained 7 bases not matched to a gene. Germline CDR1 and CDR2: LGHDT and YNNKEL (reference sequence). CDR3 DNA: TGTGCCAGCAGCCAAGCGGGACAGGGGTTCTCACAGTTCTTC. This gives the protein CASSQAGQGFSQFF.

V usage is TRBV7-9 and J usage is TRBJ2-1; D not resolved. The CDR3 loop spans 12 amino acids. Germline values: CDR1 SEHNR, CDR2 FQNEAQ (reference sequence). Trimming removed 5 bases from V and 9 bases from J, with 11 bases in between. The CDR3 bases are TGTGCCAGCAGCCCTGAGCATGGTGAGCAGTTCTTC. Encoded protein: CASSPEHGEQFF. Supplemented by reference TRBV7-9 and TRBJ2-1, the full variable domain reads DTGVSQNPRHKITKRGQNVTFRCDPISEHNRLYWYRQTLGQGPEFLTYFQNEAQLEKSRLLSDRFSAERPKGSFSTLEIQRTEQGDSAMYLCASSPEHGEQFFGPGTRLTVL.

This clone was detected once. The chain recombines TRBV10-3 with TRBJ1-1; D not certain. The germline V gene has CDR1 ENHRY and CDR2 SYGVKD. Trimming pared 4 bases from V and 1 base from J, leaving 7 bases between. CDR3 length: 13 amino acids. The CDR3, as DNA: TGTGCCATCAGTGGCGCGGGGAACACTGAAGCTTTCTTT. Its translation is CAISGAGNTEAFF.

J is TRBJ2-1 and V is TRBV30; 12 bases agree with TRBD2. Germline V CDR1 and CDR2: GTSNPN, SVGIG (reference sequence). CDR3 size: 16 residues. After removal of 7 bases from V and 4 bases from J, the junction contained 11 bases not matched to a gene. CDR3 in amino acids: CAFSSGRAGIYNEQFF. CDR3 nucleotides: TGTGCCTTCTCTAGCGGGAGGGCCGGGATTTACAATGAGCAGTTCTTC.

The CDR3 is CASSDRISGGYTF. The CDR3 nucleotides are TGTGCCAGCAGCGACAGGATTTCAGGTGGCTACACCTTC. V is TRBV9 and J is TRBJ1-2, with D tentatively TRBD1 (5 bases). Germline CDR1 SGDLS, CDR2 YYNGEE. The CDR3 is 13 residues long. Between the trimmed V and J ends, which lost 3 bases and 7 bases, there was a span of 13 bases.

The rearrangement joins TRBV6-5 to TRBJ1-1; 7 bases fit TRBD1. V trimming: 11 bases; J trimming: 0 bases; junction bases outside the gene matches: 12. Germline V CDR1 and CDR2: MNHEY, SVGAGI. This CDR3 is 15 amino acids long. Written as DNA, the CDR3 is TGTGCCGCACACAGGGGTGCGGCTATGAACACTGAAGCTTTCTTT. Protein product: CAAHRGAAMNTEAFF.

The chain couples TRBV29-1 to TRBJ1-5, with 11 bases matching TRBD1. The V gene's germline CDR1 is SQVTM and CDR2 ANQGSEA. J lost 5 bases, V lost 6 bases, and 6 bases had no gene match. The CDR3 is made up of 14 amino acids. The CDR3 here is CSVGQGAIDQPQHF. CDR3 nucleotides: TGCAGCGTAGGACAGGGGGCGATTGATCAGCCCCAGCATTTT. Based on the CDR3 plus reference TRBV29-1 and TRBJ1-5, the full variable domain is SAVISQKPSRDICQRGTSLTIQCQVDSQVTMMFWYRQQPGQSLTLIATANQGSEATYESGFVIDKFPISRPNLTFSTLTVSNMSPEDSSIYLCSVGQGAIDQPQHFGDGTRLSIL.

This chain's CDR3 is CASSSSGQTYNEQFF. In nucleotides, the CDR3 is TGTGCCAGCAGCTCGTCGGGACAGACCTACAATGAGCAGTTCTTC. V usage is TRBV7-2 and J usage is TRBJ2-1, with 7 positions matching TRBD1. The ends lost 4 bases at V and 2 bases at J; junction bases unmatched: 5. The germline gives CDR1 SGHTA, CDR2 FQGNSA. The CDR3 extends over 15 amino acids.

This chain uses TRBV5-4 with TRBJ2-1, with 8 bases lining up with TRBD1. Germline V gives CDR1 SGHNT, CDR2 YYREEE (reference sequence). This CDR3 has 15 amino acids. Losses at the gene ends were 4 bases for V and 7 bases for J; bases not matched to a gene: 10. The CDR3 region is CASSPPQGARNEQFF. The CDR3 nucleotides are TGTGCCAGCAGCCCTCCCCAGGGGGCGCGAAATGAGCAGTTCTTC.

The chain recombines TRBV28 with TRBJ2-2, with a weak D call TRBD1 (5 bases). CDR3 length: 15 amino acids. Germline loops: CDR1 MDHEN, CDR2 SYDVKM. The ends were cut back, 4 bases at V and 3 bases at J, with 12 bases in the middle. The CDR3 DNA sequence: TGTGCCAGCAGTTCCCAGGGTTCATACACCGGGGAGCTGTTTTTT. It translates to CASSSQGSYTGELFF.

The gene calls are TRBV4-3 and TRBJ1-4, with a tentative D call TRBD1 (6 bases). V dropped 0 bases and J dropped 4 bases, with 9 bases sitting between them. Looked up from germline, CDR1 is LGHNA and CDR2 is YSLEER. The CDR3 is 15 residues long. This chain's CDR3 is CASSQEADSNEKLFF. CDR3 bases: TGCGCCAGCAGCCAAGAAGCGGACAGTAATGAAAAACTGTTTTTT.

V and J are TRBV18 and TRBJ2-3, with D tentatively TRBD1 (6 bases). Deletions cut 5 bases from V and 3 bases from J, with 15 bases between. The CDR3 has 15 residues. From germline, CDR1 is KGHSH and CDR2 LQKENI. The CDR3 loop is CASSSRGPETDTQYF. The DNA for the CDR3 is TGTGCCAGCTCAAGCAGGGGTCCCGAGACAGATACGCAGTATTTT.

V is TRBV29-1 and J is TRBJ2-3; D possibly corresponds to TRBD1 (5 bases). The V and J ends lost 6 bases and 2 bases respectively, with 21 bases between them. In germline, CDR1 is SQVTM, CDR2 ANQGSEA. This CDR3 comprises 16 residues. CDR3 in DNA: TGCAGCGTCACCCCCGTGGCAGGGTTGATCACAGATACGCAGTATTTT. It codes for CSVTPVAGLITDTQYF.

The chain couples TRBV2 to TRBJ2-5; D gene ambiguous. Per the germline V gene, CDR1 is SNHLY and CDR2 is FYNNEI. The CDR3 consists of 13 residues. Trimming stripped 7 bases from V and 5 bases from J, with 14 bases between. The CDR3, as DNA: TGTGCCAGCAACGCGGTCGTTGGGGAGACCCAGTACTTC. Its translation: CASNAVVGETQYF.

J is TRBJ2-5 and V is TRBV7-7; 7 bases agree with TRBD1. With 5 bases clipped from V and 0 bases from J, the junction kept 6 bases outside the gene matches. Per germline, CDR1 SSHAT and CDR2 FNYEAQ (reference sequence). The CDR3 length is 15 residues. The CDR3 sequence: CASSALQGHQETQYF. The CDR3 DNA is TGTGCCAGCAGCGCATTACAGGGGCACCAAGAGACCCAGTACTTC.

CDR3 region: CASSLSQGAIYEQFF. In DNA, the CDR3 is TGTGCCAGCAGTTTATCACAGGGGGCTATCTATGAGCAGTTCTTC. V and J are TRBV27 and TRBJ2-1, with 9 bases lining up with TRBD1. The CDR3 has 15 amino acids. The junction had 5 bases not matched to a gene; V was cut back by 0 bases and J by 8 bases. Germline CDR1 MNHEY, CDR2 SMNVEV (reference sequence).

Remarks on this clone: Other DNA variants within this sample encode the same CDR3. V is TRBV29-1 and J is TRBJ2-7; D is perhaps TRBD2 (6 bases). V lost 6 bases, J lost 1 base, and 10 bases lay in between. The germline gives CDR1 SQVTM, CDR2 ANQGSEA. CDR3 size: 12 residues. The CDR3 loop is CSVEGLSYEQYF. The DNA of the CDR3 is TGCAGCGTGGAGGGACTTTCCTACGAGCAGTACTTC.

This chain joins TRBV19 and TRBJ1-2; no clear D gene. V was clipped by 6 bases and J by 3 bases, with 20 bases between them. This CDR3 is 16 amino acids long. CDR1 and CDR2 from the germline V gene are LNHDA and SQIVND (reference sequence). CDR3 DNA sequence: TGTGCCAGTAGCTCCCGGGAGACCCTCTCGGACTATGGCTACACCTTC. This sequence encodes CASSSRETLSDYGYTF.

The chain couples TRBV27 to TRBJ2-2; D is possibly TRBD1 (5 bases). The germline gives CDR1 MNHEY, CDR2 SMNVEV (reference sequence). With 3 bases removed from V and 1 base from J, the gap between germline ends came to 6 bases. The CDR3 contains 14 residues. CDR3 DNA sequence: TGTGCCAGCAGTTTTCAGGGGAACACCGGGGAGCTGTTTTTT. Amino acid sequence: CASSFQGNTGELFF.

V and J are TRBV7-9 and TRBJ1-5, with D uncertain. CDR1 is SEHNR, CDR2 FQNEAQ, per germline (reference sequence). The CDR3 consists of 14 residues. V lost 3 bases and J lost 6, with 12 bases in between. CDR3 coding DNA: TGTGCCAGCAGCTTGGGATCAGCGGGTCAGCCCCAGCATTTT. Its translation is CASSLGSAGQPQHF. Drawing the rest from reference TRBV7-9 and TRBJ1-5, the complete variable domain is DTGVSQNPRHKITKRGQNVTFRCDPISEHNRLYWYRQTLGQGPEFLTYFQNEAQLEKSRLLSDRFSAERPKGSFSTLEIQRTEQGDSAMYLCASSLGSAGQPQHFGDGTRLSIL.

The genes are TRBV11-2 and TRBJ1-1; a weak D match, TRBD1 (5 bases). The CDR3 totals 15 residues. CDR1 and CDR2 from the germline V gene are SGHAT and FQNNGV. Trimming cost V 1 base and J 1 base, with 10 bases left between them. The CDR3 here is CASSLGPTGNTEAFF. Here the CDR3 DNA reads TGTGCCAGCAGCTTAGGCCCAACAGGGAACACTGAAGCTTTCTTT.

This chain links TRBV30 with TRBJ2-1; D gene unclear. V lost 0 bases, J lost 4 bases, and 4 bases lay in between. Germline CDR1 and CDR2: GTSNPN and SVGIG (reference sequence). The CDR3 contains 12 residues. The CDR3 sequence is CAWSVSYNEQFF. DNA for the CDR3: TGTGCCTGGAGTGTATCTTACAATGAGCAGTTCTTC.

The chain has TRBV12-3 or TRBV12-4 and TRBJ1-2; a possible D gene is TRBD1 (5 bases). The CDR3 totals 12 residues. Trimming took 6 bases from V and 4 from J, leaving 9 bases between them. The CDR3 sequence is CASSFDSYGYTF. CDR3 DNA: TGTGCCAGCAGCTTCGACAGCTATGGCTACACCTTC.

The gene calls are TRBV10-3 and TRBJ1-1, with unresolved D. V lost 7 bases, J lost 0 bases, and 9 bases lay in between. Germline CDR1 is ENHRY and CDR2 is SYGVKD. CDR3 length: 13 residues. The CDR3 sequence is CAITRQLNTEAFF. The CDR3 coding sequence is TGTGCCATCACTAGGCAGCTGAACACTGAAGCTTTCTTT.